This TCR beta chain derives from a study of human CD8 memory T cell subsets. UMI-labeled 5' RACE yielded the TCR beta libraries. Following a re-call of the 5' RACE reads, TCRdb has one entry per CDR3 protein and lacks DNA. This sample's table has some 11,000 distinct CDR3 sequences. This clonotype originated in a human donor in good health. Sequenced input: CD8+ T cells from PBMCs.

CDR3 in amino acids: CASKPGLTNEQFF. V and J are TRBV19 and TRBJ2-1; the D gene TCRdb calls, TRBD2, cannot be checked with no DNA. Germline V gene data show CDR1 as LNHDA and CDR2 as SQIVND (reference sequence). The CDR3 spans 13 residues.